This T cell receptor beta chain emerged from a study of blood T cell repertoires in COVID-19 (dated by TCRdb to 2019 to 2021). In the study overall: Collaborator samples came from the United States, Italy and Spain and covered acute and convalescent phases of COVID-19. The material from the prospective study consisted of cDNA or gDNA derived from T cells, B-cell-depleted T cells, or PBMCs. The dataset comprised deeply sampled blood TCRbeta repertoires from subjects exposed to, actively infected with, or recovered from COVID-19. A freely available public database, intended as a resource for researchers studying the immune response to SARS-CoV-2, is where the repertoires were released. The samples were drawn from two sources: the first 160 participants of the ongoing ImmuneRACE study, and 1,200 or so subjects contributed by 6 global collaborators. The sample metadata nearly always contained a de-identified subject ID, COVID-19 status, age in years and sex. Where available, HLA class I and class II types were obtained from metadata supplied by the sample provider rather than from assay-based typing. The investigation overall reported the following: The amount of clinical and demographic metadata varied by source and participant and was provided uncurated.

With regard to this clone: There is no known antigen for this receptor. Within one base of it there is no much larger clone, and no base qualities were kept.

The collaborating institutions used their own protocols to collect whole blood in K2EDTA tubes. For TCRbeta analysis, collaborators shipped samples as frozen whole blood, isolated PBMCs, or DNA extracted from either of those sample types. Per the germline V gene (reference sequence), LGHDT is the CDR1 and YNNKEL is the CDR2. Its CDR3 holds 15 amino acids, cysteine through phenylalanine. Only the CDR3 portion is preserved as DNA: 45 bases, with reading frame beginning at the first base. After removal of 2 bases from V and 2 bases from J, the junction retains 6 bases not matched to a gene. TCRbeta CDR3 regions were amplified from genomic DNA using the immunoSEQ Assay, a bias-controlled multiplex PCR. From the authors' description of their analysis: Nucleated cell counts per sample were estimated from amplification of reference gene primers within the assay. To quantify the absolute abundance of each unique TCRbeta CDR3 rearrangement, sequence reads were collapsed and filtered. For each sample, productive Simpson clonality was calculated as the square root of Simpson's diversity index over productive rearrangements. TCRdb retrieved this table from immuneACCESS and kept in-frame rearrangements only. Not all clones are present; in checked studies, unresolved V genes account for under half, and no reason is known for the remainder. The D gene and trimming were derived from the DNA, and the V and J assignments and clone size from that table. Present in this sample are some 220,000 clones, around 84% of which were seen just once. The ten most abundant clones make up 9.5% to 15% of the sample.

Recombination joined TRBV3-1 (or the pseudogene TRBV3-2) with TRBJ2-7, with 7 central nucleotides matching TRBD2. Sequenced input: peripheral blood. This sequence was found in a human donor in a cohort sampled during active COVID-19. The CDR3 reads CASSQMGGRAYEQYF. The DNA sequence follows: TGTGCCAGCAGCCAAATGGGGGGGAGGGCCTACGAGCAGTACTTC.